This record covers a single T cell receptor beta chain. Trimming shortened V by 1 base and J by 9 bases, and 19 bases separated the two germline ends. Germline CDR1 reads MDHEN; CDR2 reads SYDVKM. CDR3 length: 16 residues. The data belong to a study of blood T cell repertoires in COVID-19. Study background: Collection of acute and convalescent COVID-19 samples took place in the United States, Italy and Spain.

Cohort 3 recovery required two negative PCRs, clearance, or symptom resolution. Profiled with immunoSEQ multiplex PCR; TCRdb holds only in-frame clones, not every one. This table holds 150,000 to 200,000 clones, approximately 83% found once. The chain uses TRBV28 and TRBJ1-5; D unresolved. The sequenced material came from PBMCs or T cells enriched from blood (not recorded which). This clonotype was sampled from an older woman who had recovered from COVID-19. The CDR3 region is CASSLSREGSRGPQHF. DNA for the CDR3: TGTGCCAGCAGTTTATCAAGAGAAGGGAGCCGAGGGCCCCAGCATTTT.